This record looks at one T cell receptor (beta chain) sequence and its context. Germline loops: CDR1 MNHNS, CDR2 SASEGT. CDR3 length equals 14 residues. V was pared by 7 bases and J by 7 bases, with 19 bases between. This entry comes from a study of shared clonotypes between healthy human individuals. The assay was immunoSEQ multiplex PCR, and TCRdb's table has in-frame clones only and misses some. The sample lists roughly 2.4 million clones; roughly 95% were seen once. Sample: naive CD4+ T cells sorted from blood. This sample's subset: CD45RA+ positively selected. The TCR comes from a man aged 18-30 years in good health. This chain joins TRBV6-1 and TRBJ1-2; perhaps TRBD1 as D (5 bases). Written as DNA, the CDR3 is TGTGCCAGCATGTTTACTGGAGGGACTCGTGGCTACACCTTC. Residues: CASMFTGGTRGYTF.